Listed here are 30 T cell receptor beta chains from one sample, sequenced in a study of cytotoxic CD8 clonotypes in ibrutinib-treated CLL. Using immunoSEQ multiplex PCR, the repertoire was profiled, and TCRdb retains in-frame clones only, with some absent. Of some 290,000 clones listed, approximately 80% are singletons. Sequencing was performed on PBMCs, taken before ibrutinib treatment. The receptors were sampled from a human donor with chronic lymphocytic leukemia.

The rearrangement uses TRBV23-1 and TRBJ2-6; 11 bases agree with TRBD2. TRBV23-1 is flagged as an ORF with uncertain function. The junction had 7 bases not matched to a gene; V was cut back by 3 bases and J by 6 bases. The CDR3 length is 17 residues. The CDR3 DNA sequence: TGCGCCAGCAGTCAGACTAGCGGGAAGCGAAAGGCCAACGTCCTGACTTTC. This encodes CASSQTSGKRKANVLTF.

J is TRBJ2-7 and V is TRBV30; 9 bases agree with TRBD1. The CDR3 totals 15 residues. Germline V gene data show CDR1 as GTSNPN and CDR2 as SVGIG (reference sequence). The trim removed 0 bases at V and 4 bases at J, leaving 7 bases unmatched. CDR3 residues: CAWSVGGTGRYEQYF. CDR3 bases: TGTGCCTGGAGTGTGGGCGGGACAGGGCGATACGAGCAGTACTTC.

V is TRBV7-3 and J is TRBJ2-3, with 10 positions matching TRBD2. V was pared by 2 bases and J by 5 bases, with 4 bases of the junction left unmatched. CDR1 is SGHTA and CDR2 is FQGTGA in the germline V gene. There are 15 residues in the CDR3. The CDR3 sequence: CASSLLAGEVDTQYF. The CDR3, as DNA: TGTGCCAGCAGCTTACTAGCGGGGGAGGTAGATACGCAGTATTTT.

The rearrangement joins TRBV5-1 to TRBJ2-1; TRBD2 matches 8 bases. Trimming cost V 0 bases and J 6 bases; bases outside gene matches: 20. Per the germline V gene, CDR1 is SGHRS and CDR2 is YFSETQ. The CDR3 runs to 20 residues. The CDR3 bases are TGCGCCAGCAGCTTGGATAGCCGCCTAGCCAGCGGGAGAGGGTCCAATGAGCAGTTCTTC. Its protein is CASSLDSRLASGRGSNEQFF.

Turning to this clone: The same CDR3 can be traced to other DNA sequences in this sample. In DNA form, the CDR3 reads TGTGCCAGCAGCTTAGGCTCCACAGATACGCAGTATTTT. As protein: CASSLGSTDTQYF. J is TRBJ2-3 and V is TRBV7-2; D not resolved. Looked up from germline, CDR1 is SGHTA and CDR2 is FQGNSA. V dropped 1 base and J dropped 2 bases, with 4 bases sitting between them. The CDR3 loop spans 13 amino acids.

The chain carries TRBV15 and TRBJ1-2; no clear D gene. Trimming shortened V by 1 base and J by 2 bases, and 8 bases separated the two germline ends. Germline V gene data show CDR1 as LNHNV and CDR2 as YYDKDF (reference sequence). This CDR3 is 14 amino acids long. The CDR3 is CATSRVAGNYGYTF. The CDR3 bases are TGTGCCACCAGCAGAGTGGCCGGGAACTATGGCTACACCTTC.

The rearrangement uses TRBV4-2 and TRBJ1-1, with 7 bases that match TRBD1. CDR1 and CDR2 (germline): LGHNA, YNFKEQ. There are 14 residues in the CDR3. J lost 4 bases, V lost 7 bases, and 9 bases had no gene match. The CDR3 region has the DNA TGTGCCAGCAAGGAGACAGGGAGGGCCACTGAAGCTTTCTTT. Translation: CASKETGRATEAFF.

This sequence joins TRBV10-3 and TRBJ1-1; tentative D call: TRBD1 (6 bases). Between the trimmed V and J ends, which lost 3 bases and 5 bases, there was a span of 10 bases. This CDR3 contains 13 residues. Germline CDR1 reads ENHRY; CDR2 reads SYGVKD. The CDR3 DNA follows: TGTGCCATCAGTGAAATGAGGGGGACTGAAGCTTTCTTT. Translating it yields CAISEMRGTEAFF.

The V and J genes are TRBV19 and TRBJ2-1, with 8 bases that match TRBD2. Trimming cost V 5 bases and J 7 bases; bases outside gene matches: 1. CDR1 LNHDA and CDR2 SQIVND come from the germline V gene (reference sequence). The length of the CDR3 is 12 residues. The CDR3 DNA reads TGTGCCAGTAGTTTAGCGGGAAATGAGCAGTTCTTC. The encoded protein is CASSLAGNEQFF. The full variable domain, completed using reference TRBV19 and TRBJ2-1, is DGGITQSPKYLFRKEGQNVTLSCEQNLNHDAMYWYRQDPGQGLRLIYYSQIVNDFQKGDIAEGYSVSREKKESFPLTVTSAQKNPTAFYLCASSLAGNEQFFGPGTRLTVL.

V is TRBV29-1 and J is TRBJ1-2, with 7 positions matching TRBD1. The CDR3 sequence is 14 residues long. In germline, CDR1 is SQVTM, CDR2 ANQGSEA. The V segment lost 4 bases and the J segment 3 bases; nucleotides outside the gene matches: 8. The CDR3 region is CSVAPGGNDYGYTF. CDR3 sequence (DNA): TGCAGCGTTGCCCCAGGGGGAAACGACTATGGCTACACCTTC.

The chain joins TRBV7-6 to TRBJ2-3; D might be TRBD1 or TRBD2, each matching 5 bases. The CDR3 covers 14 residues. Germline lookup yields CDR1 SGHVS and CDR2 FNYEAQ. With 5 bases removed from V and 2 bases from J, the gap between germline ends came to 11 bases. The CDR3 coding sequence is TGTGCCAGCAGCGCCGGGACCATCACAGATACGCAGTATTTT. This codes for CASSAGTITDTQYF.

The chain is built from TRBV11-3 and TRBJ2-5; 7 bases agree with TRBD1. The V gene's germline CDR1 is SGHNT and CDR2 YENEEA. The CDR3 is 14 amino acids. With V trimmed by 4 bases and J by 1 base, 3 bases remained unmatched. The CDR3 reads CASSSGQPQETQYF. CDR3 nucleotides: TGTGCCAGCAGCTCGGGACAGCCCCAAGAGACCCAGTACTTC.

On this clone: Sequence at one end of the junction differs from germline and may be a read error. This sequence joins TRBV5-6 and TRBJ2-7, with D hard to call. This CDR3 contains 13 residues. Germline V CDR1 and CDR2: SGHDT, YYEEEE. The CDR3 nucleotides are TGTACCAGCAGCTGGGCTGGCTCCTACGAGCAGTACTTC. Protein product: CTSSWAGSYEQYF.

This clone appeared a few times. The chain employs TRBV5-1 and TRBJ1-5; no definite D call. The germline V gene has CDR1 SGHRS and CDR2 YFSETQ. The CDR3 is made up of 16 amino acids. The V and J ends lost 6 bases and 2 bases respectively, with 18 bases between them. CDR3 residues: CASTLCKTSGNQPQHF. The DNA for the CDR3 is TGCGCCAGCACCCTATGTAAAACTAGCGGCAATCAGCCCCAGCATTTT.

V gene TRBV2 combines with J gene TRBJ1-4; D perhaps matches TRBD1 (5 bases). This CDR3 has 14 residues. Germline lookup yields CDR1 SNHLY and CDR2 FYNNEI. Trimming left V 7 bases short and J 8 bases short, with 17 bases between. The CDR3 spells CASTVGAALEKLFF. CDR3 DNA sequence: TGTGCCAGCACCGTCGGGGCCGCCTTAGAAAAACTGTTTTTT. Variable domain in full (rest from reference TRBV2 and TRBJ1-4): EPEVTQTPSHQVTQMGQEVILRCVPISNHLYFYWYRQILGQKVEFLVSFYNNEISEKSEIFDDQFSVERPDGSNFTLKIRSTKLEDSAMYFCASTVGAALEKLFFGSGTQLSVL.

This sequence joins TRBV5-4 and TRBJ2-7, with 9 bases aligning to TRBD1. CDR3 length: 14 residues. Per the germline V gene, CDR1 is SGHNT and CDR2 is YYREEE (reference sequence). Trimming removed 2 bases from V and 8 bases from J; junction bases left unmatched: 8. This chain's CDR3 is CASSLPGQGRQQYF. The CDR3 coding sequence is TGTGCCAGCAGCTTACCGGGACAGGGTCGGCAGCAGTACTTC.

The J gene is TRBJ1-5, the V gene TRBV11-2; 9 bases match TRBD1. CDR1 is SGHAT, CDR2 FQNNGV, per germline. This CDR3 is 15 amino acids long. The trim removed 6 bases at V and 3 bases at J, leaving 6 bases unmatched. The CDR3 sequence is CASSFDRGNNQPQHF. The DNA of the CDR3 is TGTGCCAGCAGTTTTGACAGGGGGAACAATCAGCCCCAGCATTTT.

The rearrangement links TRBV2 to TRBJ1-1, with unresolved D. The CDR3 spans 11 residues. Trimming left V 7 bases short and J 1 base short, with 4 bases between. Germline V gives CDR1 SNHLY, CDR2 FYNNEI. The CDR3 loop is CASKQNTEAFF. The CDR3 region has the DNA TGTGCCAGCAAACAGAACACTGAAGCTTTCTTT. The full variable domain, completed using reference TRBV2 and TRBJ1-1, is EPEVTQTPSHQVTQMGQEVILRCVPISNHLYFYWYRQILGQKVEFLVSFYNNEISEKSEIFDDQFSVERPDGSNFTLKIRSTKLEDSAMYFCASKQNTEAFFGQGTRLTVV.

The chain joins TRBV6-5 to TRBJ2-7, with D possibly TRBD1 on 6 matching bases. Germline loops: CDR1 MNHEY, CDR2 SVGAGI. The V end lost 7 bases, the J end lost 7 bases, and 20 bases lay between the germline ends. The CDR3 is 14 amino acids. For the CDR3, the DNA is TGTGCCAGCACCAACGCCGGGACCCAGGGGGAGCAGTACTTC. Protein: CASTNAGTQGEQYF.

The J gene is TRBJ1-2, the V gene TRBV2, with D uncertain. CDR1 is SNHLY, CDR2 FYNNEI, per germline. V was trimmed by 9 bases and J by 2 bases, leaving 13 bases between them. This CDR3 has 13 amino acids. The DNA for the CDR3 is TGTGCCAGGGGAATTCCCACCAACTATGGCTACACCTTC. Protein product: CARGIPTNYGYTF. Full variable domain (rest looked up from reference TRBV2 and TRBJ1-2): EPEVTQTPSHQVTQMGQEVILRCVPISNHLYFYWYRQILGQKVEFLVSFYNNEISEKSEIFDDQFSVERPDGSNFTLKIRSTKLEDSAMYFCARGIPTNYGYTFGSGTRLTVV.

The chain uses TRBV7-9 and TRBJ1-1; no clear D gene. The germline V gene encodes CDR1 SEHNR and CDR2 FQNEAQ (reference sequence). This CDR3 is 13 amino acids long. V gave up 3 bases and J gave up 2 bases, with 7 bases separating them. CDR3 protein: CASSFTTNTEAFF. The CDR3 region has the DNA TGTGCCAGCAGCTTTACGACCAACACTGAAGCTTTCTTT.

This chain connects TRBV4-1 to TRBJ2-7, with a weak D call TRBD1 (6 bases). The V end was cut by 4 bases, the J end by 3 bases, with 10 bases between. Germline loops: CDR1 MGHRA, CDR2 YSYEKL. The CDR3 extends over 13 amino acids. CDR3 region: CASSRDINYEQYF. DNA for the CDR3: TGCGCCAGCAGCCGGGACATAAACTACGAGCAGTACTTC.

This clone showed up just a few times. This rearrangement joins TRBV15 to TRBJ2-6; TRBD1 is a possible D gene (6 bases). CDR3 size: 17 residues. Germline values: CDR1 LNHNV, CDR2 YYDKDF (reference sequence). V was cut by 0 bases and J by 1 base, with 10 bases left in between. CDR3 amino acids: CATSRDPTGSGANVLTF. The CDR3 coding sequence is TGTGCCACCAGCAGAGATCCCACAGGGTCTGGGGCCAACGTCCTGACTTTC.

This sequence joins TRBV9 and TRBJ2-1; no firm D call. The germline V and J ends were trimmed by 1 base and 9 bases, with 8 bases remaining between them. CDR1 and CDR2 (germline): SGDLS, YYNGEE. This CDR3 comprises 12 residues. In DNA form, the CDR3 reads TGTGCCAGCAGCGTAAGGACGGGTGAGCAGTTCTTC. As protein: CASSVRTGEQFF.

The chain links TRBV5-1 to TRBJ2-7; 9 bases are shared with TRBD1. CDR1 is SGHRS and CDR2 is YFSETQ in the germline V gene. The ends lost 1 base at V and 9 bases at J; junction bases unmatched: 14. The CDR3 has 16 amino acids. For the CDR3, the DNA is TGCGCCAGCAGCTTGTATGGGGACAGGGATTTACACGGGCAGTACTTC. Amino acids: CASSLYGDRDLHGQYF.

CDR3 sequence reads: CASSFSWRGTDTQYF. The CDR3, as DNA: TGTGCCAGCAGTTTCTCGTGGCGGGGTACAGATACGCAGTATTTT. The chain employs TRBV27 and TRBJ2-3; D may be TRBD2 (6 bases). This CDR3 spans 15 amino acids. Germline V gene lookup returns CDR1 MNHEY and CDR2 SMNVEV (reference sequence). V was cut by 3 bases and J by 3 bases, with 13 bases left in between.

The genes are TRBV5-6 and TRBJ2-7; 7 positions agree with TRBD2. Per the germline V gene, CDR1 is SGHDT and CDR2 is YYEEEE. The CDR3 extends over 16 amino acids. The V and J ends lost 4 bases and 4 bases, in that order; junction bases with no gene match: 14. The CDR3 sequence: CASSTYTSARHYEQYF. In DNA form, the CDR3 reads TGTGCCAGCAGCACTTATACTAGCGCCAGACATTACGAGCAGTACTTC.

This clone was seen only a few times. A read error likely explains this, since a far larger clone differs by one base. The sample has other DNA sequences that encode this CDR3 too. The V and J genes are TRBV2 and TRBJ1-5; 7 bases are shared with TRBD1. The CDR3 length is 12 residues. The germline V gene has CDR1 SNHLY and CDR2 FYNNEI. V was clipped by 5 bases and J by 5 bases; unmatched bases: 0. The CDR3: CASSTGDQPQHF. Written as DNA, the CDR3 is TGTGCCAGCAGTACAGGGGATCAGCCCCAGCATTTT.

CDR3 residues: CASSLRGQWEQFF. The CDR3 DNA reads TGTGCCAGCAGCTTGAGGGGCCAATGGGAGCAGTTCTTC. The V gene is TRBV5-4, the J gene TRBJ2-1; tentatively, D is TRBD1 (5 bases). This CDR3 comprises 13 residues. Germline V gene data show CDR1 as SGHNT and CDR2 as YYREEE (reference sequence). V lost 1 base and J lost 10, with 12 bases in between. The whole variable domain, remainder taken from reference TRBV5-4 and TRBJ2-1, is ETGVTQSPTHLIKTRGQQVTLRCSSQSGHNTVSWYQQALGQGPQFIFQYYREEENGRGNFPPRFSGLQFPNYSSELNVNALELDDSALYLCASSLRGQWEQFFGPGTRLTVL.

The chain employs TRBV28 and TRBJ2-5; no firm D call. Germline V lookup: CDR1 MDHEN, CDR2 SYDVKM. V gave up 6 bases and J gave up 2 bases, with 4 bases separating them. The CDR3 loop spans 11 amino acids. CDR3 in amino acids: CASRWQETQYF. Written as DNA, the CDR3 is TGTGCCAGCAGATGGCAAGAGACCCAGTACTTC.